This T cell receptor (beta chain) was identified during a study of a mutant IDH1 vaccine in newly diagnosed glioma. Study conclusions and caveats: Overall, around 93% of patients had vaccine-induced immune responses.

This clone has a handful of counts. No antigen is known for it. The assay was immunoSEQ multiplex PCR, and TCRdb's table has in-frame clones only and misses some. The table records approximately 80,000 clones, 75% to 95% of them present only once. Indicated time point: week 5, during vaccination. Each dose of the vaccine consisted of 300 ug of mutant IDH1 20-mer peptide, with topical imiquimod. Germline V gene sequence: CDR1 SGHAT, CDR2 FQNNGV. The CDR3 runs to 13 residues. V lost 5 bases and J lost 7, with 12 bases in between. The origin of this receptor is a woman in her forties or fifties with glioma. The chain combines TRBV11-2 with TRBJ2-1, with TRBD1 as a possible D gene (5 bases). This specimen was PBMCs, taken from a glioma patient whose treatment included an IDH1 peptide vaccine. Here the CDR3 reads CASSRDRQNEQFF. CDR3 sequence (DNA): TGTGCCAGCAGCCGCGACCGACAGAATGAGCAGTTCTTC. Variable domain in full (rest from reference TRBV11-2 and TRBJ2-1): EAGVAQSPRYKIIEKRQSVAFWCNPISGHATLYWYQQILGQGPKLLIQFQNNGVVDDSQLPKDRFSAERLKGVDSTLKIQPAKLEDSAVYLCASSRDRQNEQFFGPGTRLTVL.